The following is a TCR beta chain sequence with its context. No antigen is known for it. These data belong to a study of beta chain features in type 1 diabetes. Reverse transcription of all isolated RNA meant that expressed TCRB transcripts were sequenced. Sequencing used immunoSEQ multiplex PCR; TCRdb keeps in-frame clones, though not all of them. The sample has hundreds of thousands of clones, 11% seen once. Overall study findings and caveats: PCR might pick shorter templates more often, in the same way for patients and controls.

V was pared by 4 bases and J by 3 bases, with 25 bases between. The CDR3 is made up of 19 amino acids. From germline, CDR1 is SGHTA and CDR2 FQGNSA. This clonotype was sampled from a woman aged 18 to 35 in good health. Sequenced input: naive CD4+ T cells from blood. The gene calls are TRBV7-2 and TRBJ2-1; D is perhaps TRBD2 (5 bases). The CDR3 DNA sequence: TGTGCCAGCAGCTGGATCTCGGCCAAGGACTTTTCTAACTACAATGAGCAGTTCTTC. Amino acid sequence: CASSWISAKDFSNYNEQFF.